This T cell receptor (beta chain) was captured by sequencing in a study of blood T cell repertoires in COVID-19. Study context: Donors in the United States, Italy and Spain gave samples during acute or convalescent COVID-19. The cDNA or gDNA used as material had been derived from T cells, B-cell-depleted T cells, or PBMCs.

Seattle participants joined during active infection and were tracked over time. This CDR3 contains 16 residues. Trimming took 4 bases from V and 2 from J; bases not matched to a gene: 4. Per the germline V gene, CDR1 is SGHRS and CDR2 is YFSETQ. Per the original data handling: Reference gene primer amplification gave estimated nucleated cell counts. Produced via immunoSEQ multiplex PCR; TCRdb's table is partial and in-frame only. V, J and clone size are taken as reported in that table, and D and trimming were inferred from the DNA itself. The table records about 180,000 clones, 80% to 85% of them present only once.

The clonotype was recovered from a woman between 65 and 79 years old with COVID-19, enrolled during active disease. The chain is built from TRBV5-1 and TRBJ2-3; 13 positions agree with TRBD2. Sample: peripheral blood. The CDR3: CASSPGTSGNTDTQYF. The DNA of the CDR3 is TGCGCCAGCAGCCCAGGGACTAGCGGGAACACAGATACGCAGTATTTT.